The 26 T cell receptor beta chains presented below share a single source sample, sequenced in a study of tumor-infiltrating lymphocytes in primary liver carcinoma. The researchers produced TCR beta cDNA from 500 to 550 ng total RNA with a constant-region primer. A slightly modified ARM-PCR protocol with three nested multiplex PCR rounds produced these TCR beta libraries. It was with TRBV1-TRBV30 forward primers and a C-beta reverse primer that the first two PCR rounds were run, at approximately 10 cycles each. One entry per CDR3 protein results from TCRdb running MiXCR on the multiplex PCR reads. The sample includes 150,000 to 200,000 distinct CDR3 sequences, roughly two thirds of them seen just once. Unsorted whole blood yielded blood RNA, and germline DNA was extracted as well. Sequenced: peripheral blood. All receptors come from a woman aged 60-75 years with primary liver carcinoma and hepatitis B virus infection.

In the case of this clonotype: Being one base from a much bigger clone, this may be a read error. Since the CDR3 does not end with the conserved phenylalanine or tryptophan, this likely comes from a read error. V and J are TRBV7-8 and TRBJ2-5; D may be TRBD1 (5 bases). CDR3 length: 15 amino acids. The V and J ends lost 3 bases and 5 bases respectively, with 16 bases between them. Germline CDR1 SGHVS, CDR2 FQNEAQ. As DNA, the CDR3 is TGTGCCAGCAGCTTTTGTAACAGGTGCTGGGAGACCCAGTACTCC. Amino acid sequence: CASSFCNRCWETQYS.

At least ten counts were recorded for this clonotype. This chain connects TRBV12-3 or TRBV12-4 to TRBJ1-3; D unclear. The CDR3 spans 12 residues. Trimming removed 6 bases from V and 4 bases from J, with 7 bases in between. For the CDR3, the DNA is TGTGCCAGCAGGTACACAGGAAACACCATATATTTT. Translation: CASRYTGNTIYF.

The chain carries TRBV11-2 and TRBJ2-1; a weak D match, TRBD2 (5 bases). With 4 bases removed from V and 5 bases from J, the gap between germline ends came to 21 bases. Germline loops: CDR1 SGHAT, CDR2 FQNNGV. The CDR3 contains 17 residues. This chain's CDR3 is CASSYGTEVRSDNEQFF. In nucleotides, the CDR3 is TGTGCCAGCAGCTACGGAACGGAGGTCAGGTCGGACAATGAGCAGTTCTTC.

Here the CDR3 reads CASSLWAADGAESTDTQYF. In DNA, the CDR3 is TGTGCCAGCAGTTTGTGGGCTGCGGACGGAGCCGAAAGCACAGATACGCAGTATTTT. The rearrangement links TRBV28 to TRBJ2-3; D not certain. Germline-derived CDR1 and CDR2 are MDHEN and SYDVKM. Deletions cut 3 bases from V and 0 bases from J, with 22 bases between. This CDR3 is 19 amino acids long. The whole variable domain, remainder taken from reference TRBV28 and TRBJ2-3, is DVKVTQSSRYLVKRTGEKVFLECVQDMDHENMFWYRQDPGLGLRLIYFSYDVKMKEKGDIPEGYSVSREKKERFSLILESASTNQTSMYLCASSLWAADGAESTDTQYFGPGTRLTVL.

The count of this clonotype is one. One base away lies a much larger clone, so this may be a sequencing read error. This sequence joins TRBV28 and TRBJ2-1, with D possibly TRBD2 on 7 matching bases. CDR3 length: 16 amino acids. In germline, CDR1 is MDHEN, CDR2 SYDVKM. CDR3 amino acids: CATIEAGAPSYNEQSF. CDR3 in DNA: TGTGCCACCATTGAGGCGGGGGCTCCCTCCTACAATGAGCAGTCCTTC.

A word on this clonotype: Possible read error: a much larger clone is one base away. This chain uses TRBV6-5 with TRBJ1-5; the D gene is possibly TRBD1 (5 bases). V dropped 7 bases and J dropped 4 bases, with 17 bases sitting between them. The CDR3 is 15 amino acids. Germline-derived CDR1 and CDR2 are MNHEY and SVGAGI. CDR3 sequence (DNA): TGTGCCAGCAAGACCACCGGGACCACGAATCAGCCCCAGCATTTT. As protein: CASKTTGTTNQPQHF.

This chain links TRBV20-1 with TRBJ1-2; a possible D gene is TRBD1 (6 bases). The CDR3 totals 12 residues. Germline V lookup: CDR1 DFQATT, CDR2 SNEGSKA (reference sequence). V was pared by 6 bases and J by 4 bases, with 12 bases between. CDR3 sequence reads: CSAADRAYGYTF. CDR3 DNA: TGCAGTGCCGCGGACAGAGCCTATGGCTACACCTTC.

The sample holds many counts of this clonotype. The chain joins TRBV29-1 to TRBJ2-3, with a tentative D call TRBD2 (6 bases). Germline V lookup: CDR1 SQVTM, CDR2 ANQGSEA. Deletions cut 7 bases from V and 3 bases from J, with 20 bases between. This CDR3 is 15 amino acids long. In DNA form, the CDR3 reads TGCAGCGGTGTGACTAGAGGGGTGGGGACAGATACGCAGTATTTT. Translated: CSGVTRGVGTDTQYF.

On this clonotype itself: A read error may account for a junction end that differs from germline. The gene calls are TRBV2 and TRBJ2-3; unclear D gene. Germline assignment: CDR1 SNHLY and CDR2 FYNNEI. The CDR3 length is 14 residues. CDR3 sequence: CASRGNSPTDMQYF. The CDR3 DNA reads TGTGCCAGCAGAGGCAATTCCCCCACAGATATGCAGTATTTT.

This clonotype was recorded at least ten times. V gene TRBV7-8 combines with J gene TRBJ2-7, with D tentatively TRBD2 (6 bases). The V and J ends lost 2 bases and 2 bases respectively, with 13 bases between them. CDR3 length equals 15 residues. CDR1 and CDR2 from the germline V gene are SGHVS and FQNEAQ. Written as DNA, the CDR3 is TGTGCCAGCAGCTTACTTCCGGGGGTAACCTACGAGCAGTACTTC. This codes for CASSLLPGVTYEQYF.

As for this clonotype: An end of the junction differs from the germline gene, which may be a read error. The chain links TRBV11-3 to TRBJ2-1; 11 bases are a match to TRBD1. The CDR3 is made up of 16 amino acids. The germline V gene encodes CDR1 SGHNT and CDR2 YENEEA. CDR3 bases: TGTGCCAGCAACTTAGACGGACAGGGGGCGAGTAATGAGCAGTTCTTC. It encodes CASNLDGQGASNEQFF.

With respect to this clonotype: One end of the junction does not line up with germline, which may come from a read error. This sequence joins TRBV11-1 and TRBJ2-3; D could derive from TRBD1 or TRBD2 (5 bases each). This CDR3 is 13 amino acids long. Germline V gene lookup returns CDR1 SGHAT and CDR2 FQDESV (reference sequence). CDR3 in DNA: TGTGCCAGCGGCTTAGCCCCAGGGAGTGCGCAGTATTTT. Protein sequence: CASGLAPGSAQYF.

V and J are TRBV11-2 and TRBJ2-3, with TRBD2 identical over 8 bases. Germline CDR1 SGHAT, CDR2 FQNNGV. Trimming removed 6 bases from V and 7 bases from J; junction bases left unmatched: 15. CDR3 length: 16 residues. CDR3 sequence reads: CASSTRTSWRQNTQYF. The CDR3, as DNA: TGTGCCAGCAGTACACGGACTAGCTGGAGACAAAATACGCAGTATTTT.

With respect to this clonotype: This may arise from a read error, as a much more abundant clone is one base away. The genes are TRBV5-4 and TRBJ2-1; 7 positions match TRBD2. CDR3 length equals 13 residues. From germline, CDR1 is SGHNT and CDR2 YYREEE (reference sequence). The chain's CDR3 is CVSSSGRSNEQFF. In DNA, the CDR3 is TGTGTCAGCAGCTCCGGGAGGTCGAATGAGCAGTTCTTC.

Note on this clonotype: A single base separates this from a much larger clone, so it may be a read error. The J gene is TRBJ1-3, the V gene TRBV6-5, with D unresolved. This CDR3 is built from 13 residues. V was cut by 5 bases and J by 6 bases, with 11 bases left in between. Germline loops: CDR1 MNHEY, CDR2 SVGAGI. For the CDR3, the DNA is TGTGCCAGCAGTCCATATCACGTAAACACCATATATTTT. Translated, it gives CASSPYHVNTIYF.

In its sample, this clonotype was seen once. The chain uses TRBV12-3 or TRBV12-4 and TRBJ2-3; 10 bases fit TRBD2. With V trimmed by 3 bases and J by 2 bases, 8 bases remained unmatched. The CDR3 totals 17 residues. CDR3 region: CASSFTTSGYNTDTQYF. In DNA form, the CDR3 reads TGTGCCAGCAGTTTTACGACTAGCGGGTATAACACAGATACGCAGTATTTT.

This clonotype has a single count. This likely comes from a read error, as the CDR3 has no conserved phenylalanine or tryptophan at its end. The rearrangement links TRBV6-1 to TRBJ2-2; unclear D gene. The CDR3 totals 16 residues. V dropped 0 bases and J dropped 5 bases, with 13 bases sitting between them. Germline CDR1 reads MNHNS; CDR2 reads SASEGT. CDR3 coding DNA: TGTGCCAGCAGTGAAGCGCCGAGGTTGCGGACCGGGGAGCTGTTTTCT. It translates to CASSEAPRLRTGELFS.

In the case of this clonotype: One junction end does not reproduce the germline sequence, and a read error may be involved. This rearrangement joins TRBV6-6 to TRBJ1-5; 7 bases line up with TRBD1. Germline CDR1 is MNHNY and CDR2 is SVGAGI (reference sequence). The CDR3 is 15 residues long. The CDR3 region has the DNA TGTGCCAGCAGAGGGACAGCCGCTTTCAATCGGCCCCAGCATTTT. Its translation: CASRGTAAFNRPQHF.

This clonotype was detected only once. A much bigger clone sits one base away, suggesting this may be a read error. The chain is built from TRBV5-6 and TRBJ2-1; weak D call: TRBD1 (5 bases). Germline CDR1 SGHDT, CDR2 YYEEEE. The CDR3 has 16 residues. CDR3 loop: CASSLDGWGSNNEKFF. CDR3 DNA sequence: TGTGCCAGCAGCTTGGATGGGTGGGGCAGCAACAATGAGAAGTTCTTC.

As concerns this clonotype: The junction departs from germline at one end; a sequencing error may be responsible. The rearrangement uses TRBV12-3 or TRBV12-4 and TRBJ1-1; D is undetermined. This CDR3 contains 13 residues. This CDR3 reads CANSLDGGSGAFF. Written as DNA, the CDR3 is TGTGCCAACAGTTTAGACGGAGGTTCCGGGGCTTTCTTT.

The V call is TRBV2, the J call TRBJ1-5; possibly TRBD1 for D (5 bases). The DNA end is a closer match to TRBJ2-3, so the J assignment may be wrong. The CDR3 length is 17 residues. Germline V gives CDR1 SNHLY, CDR2 FYNNEI. The CDR3 DNA reads TGTGCCAGCAGTGGACCCCGGACAAAGTATAGCAATCAGCCCCAGTATTTT. It encodes CASSGPRTKYSNQPQYF.

With regard to this clonotype: This clone may be a read error of a much larger clone one base away. The chain couples TRBV12-5 to TRBJ2-1; TRBD2 might be the D (6 bases). The germline V gene encodes CDR1 LGHNT and CDR2 FRNRAP. The V end was cut by 0 bases, the J end by 6 bases, with 18 bases between. There are 17 residues in the CDR3. CDR3 amino acids: CASGLVLDPGAGNEQFF. In nucleotides, the CDR3 is TGTGCTAGTGGTTTGGTCCTGGACCCCGGAGCGGGCAATGAGCAGTTCTTC.

The rearrangement joins TRBV29-1 to TRBJ1-1; no clear D gene. The CDR3 spans 14 residues. V lost 3 bases and J 0 bases, leaving 11 bases between the germline ends. The V gene's germline CDR1 is SQVTM and CDR2 ANQGSEA. This chain's CDR3 is CSVEWRDLNTEAFF. The CDR3 nucleotides are TGCAGCGTTGAGTGGAGAGACCTGAACACTGAAGCTTTCTTT.

This clonotype was detected only a few times. The gene calls are TRBV13 and TRBJ2-7, with D hard to call. Trimming pared 4 bases from V and 3 bases from J, leaving 13 bases between. Looked up from germline, CDR1 is PRHDT and CDR2 is FYEKMQ (reference sequence). The CDR3 is 14 amino acids. CDR3 residues: CASSYDWLSYEQYF. CDR3 nucleotides: TGTGCCAGCAGCTATGACTGGCTAAGCTACGAGCAGTACTTC.

The rearrangement uses TRBV11-2 and TRBJ1-2, with a possible D match to TRBD1 (5 bases). This CDR3 comprises 13 residues. Germline assignment: CDR1 SGHAT and CDR2 FQNNGV. The CDR3 region is CTNSLGAGFGYTF. In nucleotides, the CDR3 is TGTACCAACAGCTTAGGGGCCGGTTTTGGTTACACCTTC.

Comment on this clonotype: The junction departs from the called germline gene at one end, perhaps through a read error. J is TRBJ2-5 and V is TRBV7-9, with D unclear. CDR1 and CDR2 from the germline V gene are SEHNR and FQNEAQ (reference sequence). CDR3 length equals 15 residues. The CDR3 reads CASSLGIGYQETQYF. Here the CDR3 DNA reads TGTGCCAGCAGCTTAGGAATCGGCTACCAGGAGACCCAGTACTTC.